The source of this T cell receptor (beta chain) is a study of beta chain features in type 1 diabetes. Findings and caveats of the study: TCRB CDR3s from Type 1 diabetes patients were moderately but significantly shorter in all four CD4+ subsets. The influence of HLA type on TCRB rearrangement stayed undetermined.

Trimming cost V 3 bases and J 1 base; bases outside gene matches: 1. This CDR3 is built from 14 residues. CDR1 and CDR2 from the germline V gene are MGHRA and YSYEKL. The authors reverse transcribed all of the isolated RNA, so sequencing captured expressed TCRB transcripts. Sequenced naive, central memory and regulatory T cell samples produced an average of around 3.9 million reads. Only in-frame clones appear in the TCRdb table, and some are missing; sequencing was by immunoSEQ multiplex PCR. Of hundreds of thousands of clones detected, approximately 10% appear once; the ten largest clones hold more than 0.015%. About this clone: Its antigen is as yet unknown.

The TCR was taken from a man younger than 45 with type 1 diabetes. The V and J genes are TRBV4-1 and TRBJ2-7; 9 bases map to TRBD1. Material for sequencing was naive CD4+ T cells from blood. Here the CDR3 reads CASSHGQGSYEQYF. In DNA form, the CDR3 reads TGCGCCAGCAGCCACGGACAGGGGTCCTACGAGCAGTACTTC.